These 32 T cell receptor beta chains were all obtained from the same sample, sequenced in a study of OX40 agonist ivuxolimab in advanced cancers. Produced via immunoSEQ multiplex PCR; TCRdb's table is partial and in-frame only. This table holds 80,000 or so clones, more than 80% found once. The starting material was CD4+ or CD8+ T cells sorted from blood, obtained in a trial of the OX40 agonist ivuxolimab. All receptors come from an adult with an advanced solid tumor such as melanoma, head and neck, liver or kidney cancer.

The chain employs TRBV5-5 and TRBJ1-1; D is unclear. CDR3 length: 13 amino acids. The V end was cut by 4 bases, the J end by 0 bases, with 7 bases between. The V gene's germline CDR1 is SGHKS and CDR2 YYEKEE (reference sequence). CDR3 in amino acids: CASSRLMNTEAFF. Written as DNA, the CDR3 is TGTGCCAGCAGCCGGCTGATGAACACTGAAGCTTTCTTT.

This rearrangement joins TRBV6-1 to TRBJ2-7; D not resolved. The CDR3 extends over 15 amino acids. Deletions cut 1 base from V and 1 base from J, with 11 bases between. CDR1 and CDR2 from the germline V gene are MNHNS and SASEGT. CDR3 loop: CASSEVWPLSYEQYF. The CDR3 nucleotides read TGTGCCAGCAGTGAAGTCTGGCCACTATCCTACGAGCAGTACTTC.

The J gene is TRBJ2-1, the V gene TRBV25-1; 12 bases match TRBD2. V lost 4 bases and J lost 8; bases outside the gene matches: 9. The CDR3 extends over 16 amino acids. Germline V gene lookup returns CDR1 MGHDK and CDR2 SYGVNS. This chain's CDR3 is CASSGLAGEVVDEQFF. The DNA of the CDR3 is TGTGCCAGCAGTGGACTAGCGGGGGAAGTTGTGGATGAGCAGTTCTTC.

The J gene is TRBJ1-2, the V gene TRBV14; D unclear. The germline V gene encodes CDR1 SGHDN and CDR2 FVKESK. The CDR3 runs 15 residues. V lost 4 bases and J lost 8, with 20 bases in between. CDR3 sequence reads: CASSPEILVTPGYTF. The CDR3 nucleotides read TGTGCCAGCAGCCCGGAAATCTTAGTTACCCCCGGCTACACCTTC. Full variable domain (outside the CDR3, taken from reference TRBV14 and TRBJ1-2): EAGVTQFPSHSVIEKGQTVTLRCDPISGHDNLYWYRRVMGKEIKFLLHFVKESKQDESGMPNNRFLAERTGGTYSTLKVQPAELEDSGVYFCASSPEILVTPGYTFGSGTRLTVV.

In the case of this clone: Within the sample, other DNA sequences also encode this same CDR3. CDR3 loop: CASSVDRDYGYTF. DNA for the CDR3: TGTGCCAGCAGCGTGGACAGGGACTATGGCTACACCTTC. The chain employs TRBV9 and TRBJ1-2; 8 nucleotides align to TRBD1. Per germline, CDR1 SGDLS and CDR2 YYNGEE. The CDR3 is 13 residues long. V shed 2 bases, J shed 3 bases, and the junction held 0 bases outside the gene matches.

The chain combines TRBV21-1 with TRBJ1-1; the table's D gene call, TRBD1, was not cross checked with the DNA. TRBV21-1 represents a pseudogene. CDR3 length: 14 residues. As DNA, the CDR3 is TGTGCCAGCAGCAAACAGGGGGTGGACACTGAAGCTTTCTTT. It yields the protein CASSKQGVDTEAFF.

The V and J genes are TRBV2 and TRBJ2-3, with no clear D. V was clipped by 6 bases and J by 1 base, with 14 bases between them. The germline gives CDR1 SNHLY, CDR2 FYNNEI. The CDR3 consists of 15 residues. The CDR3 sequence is CASSPQPTGTDTQYF. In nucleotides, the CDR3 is TGTGCCAGCAGCCCTCAGCCTACAGGCACAGATACGCAGTATTTT. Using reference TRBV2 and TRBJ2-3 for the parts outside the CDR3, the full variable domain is EPEVTQTPSHQVTQMGQEVILRCVPISNHLYFYWYRQILGQKVEFLVSFYNNEISEKSEIFDDQFSVERPDGSNFTLKIRSTKLEDSAMYFCASSPQPTGTDTQYFGPGTRLTVL.

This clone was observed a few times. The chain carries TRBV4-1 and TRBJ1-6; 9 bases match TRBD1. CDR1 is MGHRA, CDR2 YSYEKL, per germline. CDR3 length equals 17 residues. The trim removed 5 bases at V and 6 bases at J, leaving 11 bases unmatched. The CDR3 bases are TGCGCCAGCAGCGATGTGCTACAGGGGGCTCGTAATTCACCCCTCCACTTT. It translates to CASSDVLQGARNSPLHF.

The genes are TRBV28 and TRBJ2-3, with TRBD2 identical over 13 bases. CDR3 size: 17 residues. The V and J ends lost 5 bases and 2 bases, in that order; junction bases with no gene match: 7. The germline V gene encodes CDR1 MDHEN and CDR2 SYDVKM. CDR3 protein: CASSPQTSGGPTDTQYF. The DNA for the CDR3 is TGTGCCAGCAGTCCGCAGACTAGCGGGGGGCCCACAGATACGCAGTATTTT.

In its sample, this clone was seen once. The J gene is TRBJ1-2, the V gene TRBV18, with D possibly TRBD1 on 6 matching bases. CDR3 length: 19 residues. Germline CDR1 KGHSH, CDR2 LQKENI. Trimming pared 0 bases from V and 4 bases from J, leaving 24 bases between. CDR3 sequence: CASSPPILVGAKGRYGYTF. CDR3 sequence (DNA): TGTGCCAGCTCACCACCAATATTGGTGGGGGCGAAGGGGCGCTATGGCTACACCTTC.

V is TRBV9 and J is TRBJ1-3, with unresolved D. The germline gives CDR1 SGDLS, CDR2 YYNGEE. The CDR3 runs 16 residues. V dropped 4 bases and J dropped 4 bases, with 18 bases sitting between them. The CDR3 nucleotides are TGTGCCAGCAGCTCCGCTCTGGAGGTTCCCGGAAACACCATATATTTT. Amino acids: CASSSALEVPGNTIYF.

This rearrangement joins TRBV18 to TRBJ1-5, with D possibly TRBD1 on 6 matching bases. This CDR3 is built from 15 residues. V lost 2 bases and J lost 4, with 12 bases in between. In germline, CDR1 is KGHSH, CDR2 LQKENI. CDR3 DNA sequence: TGTGCCAGCTCACCAACCCGGGGGGCAAATCAGCCCCAGCATTTT. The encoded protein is CASSPTRGANQPQHF.

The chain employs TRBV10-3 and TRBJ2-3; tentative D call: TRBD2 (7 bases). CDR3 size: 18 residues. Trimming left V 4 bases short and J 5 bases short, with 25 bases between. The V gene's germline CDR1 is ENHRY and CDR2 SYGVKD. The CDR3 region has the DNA TGTGCCATCAGTGGCATTACGGGGAGGGGGGGCCCGGGAGATACGCAGTATTTT. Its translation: CAISGITGRGGPGDTQYF.

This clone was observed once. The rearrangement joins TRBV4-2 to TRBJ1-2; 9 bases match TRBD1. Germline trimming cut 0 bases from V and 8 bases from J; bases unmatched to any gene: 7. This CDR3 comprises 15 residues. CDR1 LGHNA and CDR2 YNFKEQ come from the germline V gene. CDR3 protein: CASSQDKGTGYGYTF. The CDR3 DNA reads TGTGCCAGCAGCCAAGATAAAGGGACAGGGTACGGCTACACCTTC.

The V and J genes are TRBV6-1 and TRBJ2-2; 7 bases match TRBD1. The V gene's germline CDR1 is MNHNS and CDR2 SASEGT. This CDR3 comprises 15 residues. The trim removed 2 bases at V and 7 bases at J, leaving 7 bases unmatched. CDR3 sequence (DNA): TGTGCCAGCAGTGAACAAACAGGGGTAAACGGGGAGCTGTTTTTT. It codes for CASSEQTGVNGELFF.

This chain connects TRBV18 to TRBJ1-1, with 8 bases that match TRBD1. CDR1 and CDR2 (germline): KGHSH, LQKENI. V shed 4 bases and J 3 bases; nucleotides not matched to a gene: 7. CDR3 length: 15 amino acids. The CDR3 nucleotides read TGTGCCAGCTCACGGGAGGCGGACAGGGACACTGAAGCTTTCTTT. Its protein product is CASSREADRDTEAFF.

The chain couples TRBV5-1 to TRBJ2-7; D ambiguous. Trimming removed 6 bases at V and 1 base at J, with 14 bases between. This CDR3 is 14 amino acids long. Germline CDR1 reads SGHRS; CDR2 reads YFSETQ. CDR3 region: CASTSAFGSYEQYF. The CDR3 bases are TGCGCCAGCACCTCCGCGTTTGGTTCCTACGAGCAGTACTTC.

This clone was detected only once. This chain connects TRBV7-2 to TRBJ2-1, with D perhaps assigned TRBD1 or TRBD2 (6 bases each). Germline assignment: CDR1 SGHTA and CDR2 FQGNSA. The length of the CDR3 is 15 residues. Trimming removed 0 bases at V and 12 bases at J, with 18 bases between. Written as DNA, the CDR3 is TGTGCCAGCAGCTTAGCGGGGGGCGGGCGAAACGGGCAGTTCTTC. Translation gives CASSLAGGGRNGQFF.

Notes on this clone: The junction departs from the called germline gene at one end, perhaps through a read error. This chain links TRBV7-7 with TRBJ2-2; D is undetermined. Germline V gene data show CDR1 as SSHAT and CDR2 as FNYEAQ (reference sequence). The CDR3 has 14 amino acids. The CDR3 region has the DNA TGTGCTAGCACTGTGGGGTTCAACACCGGGGAGCTGTTTTTT. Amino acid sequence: CASTVGFNTGELFF.

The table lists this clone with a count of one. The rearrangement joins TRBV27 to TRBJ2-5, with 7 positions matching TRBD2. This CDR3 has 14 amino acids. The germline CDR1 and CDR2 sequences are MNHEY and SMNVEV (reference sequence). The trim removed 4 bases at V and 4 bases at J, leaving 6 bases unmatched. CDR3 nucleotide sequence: TGTGCCAGCAGTTGGGGGGGAAGGTCAGAGACCCAGTACTTC. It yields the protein CASSWGGRSETQYF.

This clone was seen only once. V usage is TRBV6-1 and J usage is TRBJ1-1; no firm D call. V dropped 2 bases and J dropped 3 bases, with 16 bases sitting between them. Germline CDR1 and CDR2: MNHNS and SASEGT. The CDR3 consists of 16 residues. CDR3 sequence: CASSERIGIFDTEAFF. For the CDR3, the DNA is TGTGCCAGCAGTGAACGTATAGGAATTTTCGACACTGAAGCTTTCTTT.

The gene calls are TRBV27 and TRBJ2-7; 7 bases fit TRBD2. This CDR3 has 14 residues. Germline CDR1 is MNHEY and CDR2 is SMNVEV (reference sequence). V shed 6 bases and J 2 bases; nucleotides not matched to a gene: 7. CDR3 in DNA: TGTGCCAGCAGCACTTCTAGCGGAGCCTACGAGCAGTACTTC. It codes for CASSTSSGAYEQYF.

As DNA, the CDR3 is TGCGCCAGCAGCCCTGGGGAGGGCAGGGTGGATGGCTACACCTTC. Amino acids: CASSPGEGRVDGYTF. This chain links TRBV5-1 with TRBJ1-2; perhaps TRBD1 as D (5 bases). Trimming removed 4 bases at V and 6 bases at J, with 19 bases between. Germline V CDR1 and CDR2: SGHRS, YFSETQ. The CDR3 runs to 15 residues.

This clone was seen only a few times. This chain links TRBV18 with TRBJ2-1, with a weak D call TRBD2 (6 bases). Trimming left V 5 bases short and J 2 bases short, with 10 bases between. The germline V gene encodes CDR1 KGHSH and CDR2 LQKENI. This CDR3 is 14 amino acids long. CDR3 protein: CASSSTGAYNEQFF. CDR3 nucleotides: TGTGCCAGCTCATCTACGGGAGCCTACAATGAGCAGTTCTTC.

The DNA for the CDR3 is TGTGCCAGCAGCCCTAAGCGGGCGAGCACAGATACGCAGTATTTT. It encodes CASSPKRASTDTQYF. The rearrangement uses TRBV7-9 and TRBJ2-3; TRBD2 might be the D (6 bases). V was shortened by 5 bases and J by 0 bases, with 12 bases between the two germline ends. This CDR3 region has 15 residues. CDR1 and CDR2 from the germline V gene are SEHNR and FQNEAQ (reference sequence).

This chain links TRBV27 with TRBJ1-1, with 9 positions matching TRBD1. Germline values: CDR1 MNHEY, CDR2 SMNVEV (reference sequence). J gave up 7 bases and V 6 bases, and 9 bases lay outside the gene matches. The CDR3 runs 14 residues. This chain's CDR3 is CASRPGQGYGEAFF. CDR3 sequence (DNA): TGTGCCAGCAGACCCGGACAGGGGTACGGTGAAGCTTTCTTT.

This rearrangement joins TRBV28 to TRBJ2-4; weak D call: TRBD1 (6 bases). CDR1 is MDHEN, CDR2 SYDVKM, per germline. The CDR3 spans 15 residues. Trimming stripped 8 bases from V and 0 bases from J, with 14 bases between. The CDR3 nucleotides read TGTGCCAGCCAGGACAGCAAGCTAGCCAAAAACATTCAGTACTTC. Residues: CASQDSKLAKNIQYF.

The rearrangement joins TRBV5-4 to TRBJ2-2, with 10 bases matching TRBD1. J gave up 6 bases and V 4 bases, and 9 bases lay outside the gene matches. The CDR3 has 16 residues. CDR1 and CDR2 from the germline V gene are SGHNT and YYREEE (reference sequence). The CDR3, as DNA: TGTGCCAGCAGCCAAAAGGGACAGGGGAGGGCCGGGGAGCTGTTTTTT. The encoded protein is CASSQKGQGRAGELFF.

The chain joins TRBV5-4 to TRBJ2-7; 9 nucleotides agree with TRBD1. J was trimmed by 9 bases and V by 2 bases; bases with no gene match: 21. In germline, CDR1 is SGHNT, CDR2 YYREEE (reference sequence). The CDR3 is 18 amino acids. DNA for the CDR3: TGTGCCAGCAGCTTCGGGACAGGGTTAAGGGTTACCACCCTTGGGCAGTACTTC. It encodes CASSFGTGLRVTTLGQYF.

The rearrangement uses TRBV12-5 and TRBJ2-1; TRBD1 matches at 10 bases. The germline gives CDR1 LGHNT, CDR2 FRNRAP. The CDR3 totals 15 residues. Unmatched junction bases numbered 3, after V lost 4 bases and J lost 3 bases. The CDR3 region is CASGWGTGDYNEQFF. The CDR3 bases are TGTGCTAGTGGTTGGGGGACAGGGGACTACAATGAGCAGTTCTTC.

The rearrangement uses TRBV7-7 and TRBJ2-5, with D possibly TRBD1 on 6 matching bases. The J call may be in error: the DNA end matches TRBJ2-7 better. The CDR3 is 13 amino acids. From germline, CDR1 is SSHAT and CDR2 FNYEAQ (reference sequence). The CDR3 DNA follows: TGTGCCAGCAGCTTAGACAGGGACCACGAGCAGTACTTC. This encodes CASSLDRDHEQYF.

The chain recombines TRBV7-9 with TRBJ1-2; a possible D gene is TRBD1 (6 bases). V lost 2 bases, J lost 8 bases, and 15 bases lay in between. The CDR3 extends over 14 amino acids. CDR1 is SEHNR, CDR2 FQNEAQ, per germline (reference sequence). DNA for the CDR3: TGTGCCAGCAGCTTAAACGAGGGGGAAGAAGGCTACACCTTC. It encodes CASSLNEGEEGYTF.